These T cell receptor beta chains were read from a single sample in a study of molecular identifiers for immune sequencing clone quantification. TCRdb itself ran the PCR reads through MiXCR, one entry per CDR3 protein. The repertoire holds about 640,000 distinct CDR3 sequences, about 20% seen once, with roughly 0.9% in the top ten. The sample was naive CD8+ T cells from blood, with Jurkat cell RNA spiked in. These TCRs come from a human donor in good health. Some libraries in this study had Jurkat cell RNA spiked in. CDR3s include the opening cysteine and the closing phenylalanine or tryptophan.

CASRGITPHEQYF	TRBV2
CASSHHNEQFF	TRBV27
CSVPHRGLTEAFF	TRBV29-1
CASSLGLGGGGTDTQYF	TRBV5-6
CASSWDWETQYF	TRBV5-1
CASSVGPDYEQYF	TRBV25-1
CASSWGGNTGELFF	TRBV4-3
CATSDLTGTGNEQYF	TRBV24-1
CASSSELGGGGGDEQFF	TRBV7-6
CASSDEGTSGRGGEQFF	TRBV5-6
CASSSPRADTQYF	TRBV7-9
CASSQAGASSYEQYF	TRBV4-2
CATSRGTGVTEAFF	TRBV15
CATTGENTGELFF	TRBV11-2
CASSLGGDDTEAFF	TRBV5-1
CAISELQANFAGELFF	TRBV10-3
CASGLREAVGAFF	TRBV27
CSARIDPGQGGYGELFF	TRBV20-1
CASSQPGGVPDTQYF	TRBV4-1
CASSFSQRGHSGNTIYF	TRBV7-9
CASSRGAMIYGYTF	TRBV12-3/TRBV12-4
CASSQKILAGTYEQYF	TRBV4-1
CASSPGDGYTF	TRBV5-4
CASSSGTNLYGYTF	TRBV12-3/TRBV12-4
CASSKWLGQPRGETQYF	TRBV21-1